A selection of T cell receptor beta chains follows, all from one sample in a study of T cell responses to AZD1222 COVID-19 vaccine. Measured with immunoSEQ multiplex PCR; TCRdb has only the in-frame clones, and not every one. The sample carries nearly 90,000 clones, 88% recorded once. The sequencing here drew on peripheral blood, taken on day 0 of AZD1222 vaccination. The receptors originated from an adult in good health. CDR3s include the opening cysteine and the closing phenylalanine or tryptophan. D genes are given only for firm matches. Size is stated for part of the rows, as once, few or many counts, or as a class when the clone is expanded.

d_gene,j_gene,v_gene,abundance,CDR3nt,CDR3aa
TRBD2,TRBJ2-1,TRBV28,NA,TGTGCCAGCACCCAGTCAGCGGGAGGCCTCTACAATGAGCAGTTCTTC,CASTQSAGGLYNEQFF
NA,TRBJ1-2,TRBV12-3/TRBV12-4,NA,TGTGCCAGCAGGAAGTACTATGGCTACACCTTC,CASRKYYGYTF
TRBD2,TRBJ2-3,TRBV5-1,NA,TGCGCCAGCAGCTTGGAGGGTCTAGCGGGAGTCACAGATACGCAGTATTTT,CASSLEGLAGVTDTQYF
NA,TRBJ2-2,TRBV4-2,NA,TGTGCCAGCAGCCAAGACCATAACACCGGGGAGCTGTTTTTT,CASSQDHNTGELFF
TRBD1,TRBJ1-1,TRBV7-6,NA,TGTGCCAGCAGCTTATTTCCCGGGACAGGGGTTGGTACTGAAGCTTTCTTT,CASSLFPGTGVGTEAFF
NA,TRBJ1-2,TRBV19,NA,TGTGCCAGTAGTATTTTAATCGGACAAGGGGTTTCGAGGGGCTACACCTTC,CASSILIGQGVSRGYTF
TRBD1,TRBJ1-1,TRBV13,NA,TGTGCCAGCAGCCACCAGACAGGGGAAGCTTTCTTT,CASSHQTGEAFF
TRBD1,TRBJ1-1,TRBV7-3,NA,TGTGCCAGCAGCCCAGGGACAGCCAACACTGAAGCTTTCTTT,CASSPGTANTEAFF
NA,TRBJ1-1,TRBV6-2/TRBV6-3,once,TGTGCCAGCAGTCGGGGGGGTTTTAGACCTGAAGCTTTCTTT,CASSRGGFRPEAFF
TRBD2,TRBJ2-1,TRBV19,NA,TGTGCCAGTAGTTCACTAGCGGGAGGCCCAAGGGATGAGCAGTTCTTC,CASSSLAGGPRDEQFF
TRBD1,TRBJ1-2,TRBV30,NA,TGTGCCTGGATATTAGGACAGGGTTTGGCGGGTACCTATGGCTACACCTTC,CAWILGQGLAGTYGYTF
NA,TRBJ1-5,TRBV2,NA,TGTGCCAGCAGTGATTTTGCAGGTCAGCCCCAGCATTTT,CASSDFAGQPQHF
TRBD2,TRBJ2-1,TRBV27,NA,TGTGCCAGCACCTTGTTGGCGGGAGGGCCCAATGAGCAGTTCTTC,CASTLLAGGPNEQFF
NA,TRBJ2-7,TRBV28,NA,TGTGCCAGCAGTTTAACGGGCAGGGAGTCCGAGCAGTACTTC,CASSLTGRESEQYF
NA,TRBJ1-1,TRBV5-4,NA,TGTGCCAGCAGCTCGACCGGACGGTCGAACACTGAAGCTTTCTTT,CASSSTGRSNTEAFF
TRBD1,TRBJ1-2,TRBV19,NA,TGTGCCAGTAGGACAGGGGGCGACTATGGCTACACCTTC,CASRTGGDYGYTF
NA,TRBJ2-2,TRBV6-5,few,TGTGCCAGCGTTTCGTCGGCGCGGGAGCTGTTTTTT,CASVSSARELFF
NA,TRBJ1-3,TRBV27,few,TGTGCCAGCAGTTTAAGTGGACAGTTCGGAAACACCATATATTTT,CASSLSGQFGNTIYF
NA,TRBJ2-3,TRBV9,NA,TGTGCCAGCAGCGTAGGGCACGAAGCAGATACGCAGTATTTT,CASSVGHEADTQYF
NA,TRBJ2-2,TRBV3-1/TRBV3-2,NA,TGTGCCAGCAGCCAAGCCCATATTCGGACCGGGGAGCTGTTTTTT,CASSQAHIRTGELFF
NA,TRBJ1-1,TRBV24-1,NA,TGTGCCACCAGCGGGGGCACGTACACTGAAGCTTTCTTT,CATSGGTYTEAFF
TRBD1,TRBJ1-2,TRBV27,NA,TGTGCCAGCAGTTTTGACAGGGATGCGGCGGGCTACACCTTC,CASSFDRDAAGYTF
TRBD2,TRBJ2-1,TRBV9,once,TGTGCCAGCCTTAGCGAGGGAGGGGACAATGAGCAGTTCTTC,CASLSEGGDNEQFF
NA,TRBJ1-5,TRBV2,NA,TGTGCCAGCCATCCCCCTCCCGGGGGCGGCGGTCAGCCCCAGCATTTT,CASHPPPGGGGQPQHF
NA,TRBJ1-1,TRBV28,NA,TGTGCCAGCAGTACGACGGCCTATGAAGCTTTCTTT,CASSTTAYEAFF
TRBD1,TRBJ1-2,TRBV10-3,NA,TGTGCCATCAGTGAGTCTGAAGACAGGGTCGGCTACACCTTC,CAISESEDRVGYTF
TRBD1,TRBJ1-2,TRBV27,NA,TGTGCCAGCAGTTCACAGGGGCGCTACACCTTC,CASSSQGRYTF
TRBD1,TRBJ2-7,TRBV6-5,NA,TGTGCCAGCAGCCCCGGGACAGCGAGCTCCTACGAGCAGTACTTC,CASSPGTASSYEQYF